This T cell receptor (beta chain) was identified during a study of blood T cell repertoires in COVID-19. At the level of the study: The United States, Italy and Spain provided the acute and convalescent COVID-19 samples. From T cells, B-cell-depleted T cells, or PBMCs came the material, which was cDNA or gDNA.

Per the study methods: Amplification from reference gene primers served as the basis for estimated nucleated cell counts. Generated by immunoSEQ multiplex PCR, the TCRdb table keeps only in-frame clones and is missing some. That table furnishes V, J and clone size, whereas the DNA furnished D and trimming. The sample includes 150,000 to 200,000 clones, approximately 81% of them seen just once. The material sequenced was peripheral blood. This receptor was obtained from a human donor with acute or convalescent COVID-19. The donor label of this sample is uncertain.

The DNA of the CDR3 is TGTGCCAGCAGCGTAGGAGGTTTGGTGTGGAGACAAGAGACCCAGTACTTC. Translated: CASSVGGLVWRQETQYF. This chain links TRBV9 with TRBJ2-5; D call uncertain. Trimming left V 0 bases short and J 2 bases short, with 17 bases between. The CDR3 contains 17 residues. Germline V gene sequence: CDR1 SGDLS, CDR2 YYNGEE.